This T cell receptor (beta chain) stems from a study of tissue T cells after allogeneic stem cell transplantation. The method was immunoSEQ multiplex PCR; TCRdb's version includes in-frame clones alone and lacks a portion of them. The repertoire holds around 4,800 clones, with approximately 49% as singletons. This clone was counted a few times. Gene names denote mouse genes. Regarding time point: mouse harvest day 14 after allogeneic transplant. Each mouse received 10^7 T-cell-depleted marrow cells plus 10^6 splenic CD5+ T cells by tail vein. The sample taken for sequencing was lymph node tissue. The receptor comes from a female BALB/c mouse given C57BL/6 T cells with graft-versus-host disease after an allogeneic hematopoietic cell transplant.

CDR3 residues: CASSPWTVNTEVFF. Incomplete CDR3 DNA: TGTGCCAGCAGCCCCTGGACCGTAAACACAGAAGTCTTC. This chain uses TRBV26 with TRBJ1-1, with unresolved D. The read gets to within 1 residue of the CDR3 end, and the germline J gene fills in the rest. CDR3 size: 14 residues. Germline assignment: CDR1 KGHPV and CDR2 FQNQEV (reference sequence). Trimming shortened V by 6 bases and J by 1 base, and 12 bases separated the two germline ends.